This T cell receptor beta chain was recovered during a study of blood T cell repertoires in COVID-19. Study-wide context: Sample material is recorded as cDNA or gDNA derived from T cells, B-cell-depleted T cells, or PBMCs.

Original handling: Estimation of nucleated cell counts was performed using reference gene primer amplification. Libraries were prepared by immunoSEQ multiplex PCR; TCRdb keeps only in-frame clonotypes and omits some of them. For V, J and clone size, that table is used; D and trimming come from the DNA. The table shows about 78,000 clones, with approximately 84% occurring only once. Germline V gives CDR1 LNHDA, CDR2 SQIVND (reference sequence). This CDR3 comprises 14 residues. Trimming shortened V by 8 bases and J by 4 bases, and 17 bases separated the two germline ends. The rearrangement uses TRBV19 and TRBJ1-2, with D maybe TRBD1 (5 bases). This TCR came from a man in his fifties or sixties with active or convalescent COVID-19. Sequenced material: peripheral blood. CDR3 region: CASRDGQGGYGYTF. The CDR3 coding sequence is TGTGCCAGTCGCGACGGGCAGGGTGGCTATGGCTACACCTTC.